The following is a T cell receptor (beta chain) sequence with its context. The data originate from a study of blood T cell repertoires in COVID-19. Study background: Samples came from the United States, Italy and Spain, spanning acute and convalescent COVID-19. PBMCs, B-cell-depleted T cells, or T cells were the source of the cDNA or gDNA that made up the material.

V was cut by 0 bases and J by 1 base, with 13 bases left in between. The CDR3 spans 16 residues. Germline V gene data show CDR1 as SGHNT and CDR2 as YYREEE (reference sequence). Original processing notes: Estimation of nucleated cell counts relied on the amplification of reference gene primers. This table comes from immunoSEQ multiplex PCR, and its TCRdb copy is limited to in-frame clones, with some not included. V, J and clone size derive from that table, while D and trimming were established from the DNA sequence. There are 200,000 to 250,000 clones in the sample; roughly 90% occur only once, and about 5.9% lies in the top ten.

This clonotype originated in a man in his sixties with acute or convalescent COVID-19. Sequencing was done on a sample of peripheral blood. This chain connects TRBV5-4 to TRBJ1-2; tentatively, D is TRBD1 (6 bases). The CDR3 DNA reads TGTGCCAGCAGCTTGGCCGGGTCAGGGGATAACTATGGCTACACCTTC. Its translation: CASSLAGSGDNYGYTF.